The rows below give T cell receptor beta chains drawn from one sample of a study of resident and recirculating memory T cells in vitiligo. Profiling relied on immunoSEQ multiplex PCR, and the TCRdb table lists in-frame clones only, not all of them. The table has 60,000 to 80,000 clones, roughly nine tenths seen once. Sequenced material: blood. The receptors derive from a male donor with vitiligo. The CDR3 runs from the conserved cysteine through the conserved F or W. A D gene is named only where the DNA matches it firmly.

V gene	J gene	CDR3 length	D gene	CDR3 protein
TRBV18	TRBJ2-2	15	TRBD1	CASSTGQANTGELFF
TRBV6-1	TRBJ1-2	15	TRBD1	CASSPDGTGFYGYTF
TRBV7-2	TRBJ2-1	16	TRBD2	CASSLSIGGAEDEQFF
TRBV9	TRBJ2-7	16	TRBD1	CASSVAATGSSFEQYF
TRBV4-3	TRBJ1-1	15	TRBD1	CASSRTGGDGTEAFF
TRBV4-1	TRBJ1-2	16	-	CASSQPGQTQNYGYTF
TRBV6-5	TRBJ2-1	14	-	CASTHLGGANEQFF
TRBV7-9	TRBJ2-5	12	-	CASSQGSETQYF
TRBV2	TRBJ1-4	12	-	CASSLGVAKLFF
TRBV28	TRBJ2-7	15	TRBD1	CASSLPRDRGYEQYF
TRBV9	TRBJ1-2	13	-	CASSSSGEYGYTF
TRBV28	TRBJ1-5	11	-	CASSSTGPQHF
TRBV6-5	TRBJ2-7	14	-	CASSKSTRVHEQYF
TRBV6-5	TRBJ1-2	11	-	CASSAGEGYTF
TRBV14	TRBJ2-7	15	TRBD2	CASSQASSGNYEQYF
TRBV9	TRBJ2-3	15	-	CASSVTPSGTDTQYF
TRBV4-2	TRBJ1-1	16	-	CASSQDLGGLNTEAFF
TRBV6-6	TRBJ1-2	16	TRBD1	CASSYSGGQGAGGYTF
TRBV4-1	TRBJ1-2	15	-	CASSQATGFSDGYTF
TRBV6-1	TRBJ2-7	13	-	CASSDRSYYEQYF
TRBV11-2	TRBJ2-5	18	TRBD2	CASSLVAASGGASETQYF
TRBV7-2	TRBJ1-2	12	-	CASSLDSYGYTF
TRBV5-1	TRBJ2-7	13	TRBD1	CASSPQGAGEQYF
TRBV19	TRBJ1-1	16	TRBD1	CASSVLAGQMNTEAFF
TRBV5-4	TRBJ2-3	15	-	CASSLNGGWADTQYF
TRBV4-1	TRBJ1-3	15	-	CASSQEESSGNTIYF
TRBV12-2	TRBJ1-2	16	-	CASRLGERTPNYGYTF
TRBV19	TRBJ2-4	15	-	CASTAGELAKNIQYF
TRBV7-3	TRBJ1-2	16	-	CASSLTPGGGNYGYTF
TRBV9	TRBJ2-1	13	-	CASSVVGVDEQFF
TRBV9	TRBJ2-7	15	TRBD2	CASSVGGGGLNEQYF
TRBV11-2	TRBJ2-7	14	-	CASSSRLNSYEQYF
TRBV28	TRBJ1-5	15	-	CASIDTGFVGQPQHF
TRBV19	TRBJ2-7	16	TRBD2	CASSARLAGSSYEQYF
TRBV5-6	TRBJ2-4	13	-	CASSEGGKNIQYF
TRBV2	TRBJ1-4	14	-	CASRLLGAWEKLFF
TRBV7-3	TRBJ2-3	14	TRBD1	CASSLQGATDTQYF
TRBV4-2	TRBJ2-3	16	-	CASSQDWGGAADTQYF
TRBV10-3	TRBJ1-6	15	TRBD1	CAISSRQGDNSPLHF
TRBV28	TRBJ2-7	14	TRBD1	CASSLLQGAGEQYF
TRBV5-1	TRBJ1-6	14	TRBD1	CASSRDRVISPLHF
TRBV10-3	TRBJ1-2	12	TRBD1	CALRSGGEGYTF
TRBV7-3	TRBJ2-3	17	TRBD2	CASSLLLAGASTDTQYF
TRBV4-1	TRBJ1-2	14	-	CASSQDDGNYGYTF
TRBV5-6	TRBJ1-4	16	-	CASGSRLGGLNEKLFF
TRBV28	TRBJ1-5	14	-	CASSLWQGNQPQHF
TRBV2	-	13	-	CASRRGLADEQYF
TRBV4-2	TRBJ2-3	15	TRBD2	CASSPSQLAGTAQYF
TRBV7-2	TRBJ2-3	13	-	CASSLASTDTQYF
TRBV7-3	TRBJ2-5	15	TRBD1	CASSLGTGGAETQYF
TRBV4-3	TRBJ1-2	15	TRBD1	CASSQDDRGQRGYTF
TRBV5-4	TRBJ2-7	14	TRBD1	CASSPGQGSYEQYF
TRBV28	TRBJ1-5	12	-	CASSLLHQPQHF
TRBV7-2	TRBJ2-2	15	TRBD1	CASSLATGKSGELFF
TRBV7-8	TRBJ2-5	14	TRBD1	CASSPTGAKETQYF